Detailed here is one TCR beta chain. What it binds is unknown. The CDR3 contains 15 residues. With V trimmed by 0 bases and J by 4 bases, 5 bases remained unmatched. Germline V gives CDR1 MNHEY, CDR2 SVGAGI. Amplification used 60 Vbeta primers and 13 Jbeta primers. In the source study's methods: In a later analysis, of tens of millions of unique beta chains, 9 million to 11 million appeared in at least two donors. Sequenced by immunoSEQ multiplex PCR; TCRdb stores in-frame clones only, minus some. V and J calls and clone size are copied from that table; D and trimming were computed from the DNA. The sample lists a few hundred thousand clones, roughly 80% occurring once. This sample was taken from a study of cytomegalovirus exposure and HLA in healthy donors. Findings of the study overall: According to a later analysis, most TCR beta chains associated with CMV appeared HLA-restricted.

This sequence was found in a girl under 18 in good health and CMV-seronegative. This chain connects TRBV6-5 to TRBJ2-7, with 8 bases that match TRBD1. Sequencing was carried out using PBMCs. Written as DNA, the CDR3 is TGTGCCAGCAGTTACTCGCGAGACAGGGGTTACGAGCAGTACTTC. As protein: CASSYSRDRGYEQYF.